The entry that follows covers one T cell receptor beta chain sequence. The CDR3 sequence is 15 residues long. The germline gives CDR1 SGHDT, CDR2 YYEEEE. V lost 0 bases, J lost 5 bases, and 12 bases lay in between. The data were obtained in a study of shared clonotypes between healthy human individuals. The table came from immunoSEQ multiplex PCR; TCRdb's copy has only in-frame clones and leaves some out. The sample includes 2 million to 2.5 million clones, under 97% of them seen just once. This TCR came from a man between 18 and 29 years old in good health. Sequenced sample: naive CD4+ T cells sorted from blood. Subset defined: CD45RA+ positively selected. The chain is built from TRBV5-6 and TRBJ2-4; maybe TRBD2 (5 bases). CDR3: CASSLGGQNQNIQYF. The CDR3 region has the DNA TGTGCCAGCAGCTTGGGAGGGCAGAACCAAAACATTCAGTACTTC.